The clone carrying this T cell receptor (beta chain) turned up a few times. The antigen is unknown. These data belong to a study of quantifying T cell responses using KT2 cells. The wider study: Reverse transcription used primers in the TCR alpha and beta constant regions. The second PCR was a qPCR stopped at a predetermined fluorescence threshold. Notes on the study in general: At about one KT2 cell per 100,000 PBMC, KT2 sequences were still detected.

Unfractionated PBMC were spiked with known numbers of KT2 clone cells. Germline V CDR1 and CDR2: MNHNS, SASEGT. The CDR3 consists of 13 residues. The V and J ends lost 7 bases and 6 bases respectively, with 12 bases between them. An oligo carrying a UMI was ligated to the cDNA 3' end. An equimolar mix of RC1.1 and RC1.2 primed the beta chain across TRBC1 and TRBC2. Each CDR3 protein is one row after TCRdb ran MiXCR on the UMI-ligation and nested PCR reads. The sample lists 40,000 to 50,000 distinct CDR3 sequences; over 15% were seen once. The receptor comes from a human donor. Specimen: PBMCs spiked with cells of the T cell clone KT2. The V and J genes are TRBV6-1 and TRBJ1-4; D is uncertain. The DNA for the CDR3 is TGTGCCAGCAAGCGCAGTCGGGATGAAAAACTGTTTTTT. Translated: CASKRSRDEKLFF.